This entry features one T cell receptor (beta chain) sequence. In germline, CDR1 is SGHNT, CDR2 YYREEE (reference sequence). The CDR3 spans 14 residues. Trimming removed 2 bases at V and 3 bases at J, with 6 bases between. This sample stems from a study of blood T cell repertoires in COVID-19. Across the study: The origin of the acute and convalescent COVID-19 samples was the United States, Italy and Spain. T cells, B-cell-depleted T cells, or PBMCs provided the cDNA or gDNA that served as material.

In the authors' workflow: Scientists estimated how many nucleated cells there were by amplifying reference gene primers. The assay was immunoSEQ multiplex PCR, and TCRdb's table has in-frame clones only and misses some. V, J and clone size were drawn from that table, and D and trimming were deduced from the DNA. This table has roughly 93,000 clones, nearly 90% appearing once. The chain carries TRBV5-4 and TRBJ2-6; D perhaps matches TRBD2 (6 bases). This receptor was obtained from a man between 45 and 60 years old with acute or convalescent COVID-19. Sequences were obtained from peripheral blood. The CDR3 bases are TGTGCCAGCAGCTTCGGGGGTGGGGCCAACGTCCTGACTTTC. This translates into CASSFGGGANVLTF.